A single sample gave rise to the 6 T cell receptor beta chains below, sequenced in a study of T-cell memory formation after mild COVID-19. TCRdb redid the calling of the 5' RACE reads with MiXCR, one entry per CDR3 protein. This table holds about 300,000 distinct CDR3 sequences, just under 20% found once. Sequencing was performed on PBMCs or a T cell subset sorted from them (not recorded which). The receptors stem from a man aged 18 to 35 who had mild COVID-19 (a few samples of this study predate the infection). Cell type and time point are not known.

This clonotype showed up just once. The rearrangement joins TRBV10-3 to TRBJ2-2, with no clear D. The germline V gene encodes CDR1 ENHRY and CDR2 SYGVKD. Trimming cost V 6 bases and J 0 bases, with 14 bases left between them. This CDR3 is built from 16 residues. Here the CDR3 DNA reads TGTGCCATCAGGAAACAGTTGATAGCGAACACCGGGGAGCTGTTTTTT. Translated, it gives CAIRKQLIANTGELFF.

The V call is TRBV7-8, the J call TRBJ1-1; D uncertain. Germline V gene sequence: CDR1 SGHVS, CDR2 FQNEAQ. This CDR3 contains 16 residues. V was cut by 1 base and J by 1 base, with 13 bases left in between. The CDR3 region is CASSLGRVVGNTEAFF. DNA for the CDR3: TGTGCCAGCAGCTTAGGCCGGGTGGTCGGGAACACTGAAGCTTTCTTT.

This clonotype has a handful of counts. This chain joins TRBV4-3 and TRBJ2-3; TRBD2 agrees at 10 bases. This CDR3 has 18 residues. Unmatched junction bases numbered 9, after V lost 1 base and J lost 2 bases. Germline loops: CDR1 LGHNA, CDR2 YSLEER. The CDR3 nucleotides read TGCGCCAGCAGCCAAGGGTCGAGCGGGGGGGGAGTCACAGATACGCAGTATTTT. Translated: CASSQGSSGGGVTDTQYF.

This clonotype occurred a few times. CDR3: CASTPRGTQPQHF. For the CDR3, the DNA is TGTGCCAGCACCCCAAGGGGGACTCAGCCCCAGCATTTT. The chain joins TRBV12-3 or TRBV12-4 to TRBJ1-5; possibly TRBD1 for D (6 bases). The V gene lost 7 bases and the J gene lost 6 bases, with 13 bases spanning the gap. The CDR3 is 13 amino acids.

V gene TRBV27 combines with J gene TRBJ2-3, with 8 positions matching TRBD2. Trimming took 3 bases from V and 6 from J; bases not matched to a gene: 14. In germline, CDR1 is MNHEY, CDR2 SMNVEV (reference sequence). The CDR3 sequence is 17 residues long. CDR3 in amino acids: CASSLIYGGAPWDTQYF. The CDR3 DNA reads TGTGCCAGCAGTTTGATCTACGGGGGGGCGCCGTGGGATACGCAGTATTTT.

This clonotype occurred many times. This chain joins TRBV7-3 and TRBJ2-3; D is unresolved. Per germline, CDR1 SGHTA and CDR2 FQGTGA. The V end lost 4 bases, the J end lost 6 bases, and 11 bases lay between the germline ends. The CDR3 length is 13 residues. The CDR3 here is CASSSGGRDTQYF. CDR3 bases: TGTGCCAGCAGCTCGGGCGGTCGGGATACGCAGTATTTT.